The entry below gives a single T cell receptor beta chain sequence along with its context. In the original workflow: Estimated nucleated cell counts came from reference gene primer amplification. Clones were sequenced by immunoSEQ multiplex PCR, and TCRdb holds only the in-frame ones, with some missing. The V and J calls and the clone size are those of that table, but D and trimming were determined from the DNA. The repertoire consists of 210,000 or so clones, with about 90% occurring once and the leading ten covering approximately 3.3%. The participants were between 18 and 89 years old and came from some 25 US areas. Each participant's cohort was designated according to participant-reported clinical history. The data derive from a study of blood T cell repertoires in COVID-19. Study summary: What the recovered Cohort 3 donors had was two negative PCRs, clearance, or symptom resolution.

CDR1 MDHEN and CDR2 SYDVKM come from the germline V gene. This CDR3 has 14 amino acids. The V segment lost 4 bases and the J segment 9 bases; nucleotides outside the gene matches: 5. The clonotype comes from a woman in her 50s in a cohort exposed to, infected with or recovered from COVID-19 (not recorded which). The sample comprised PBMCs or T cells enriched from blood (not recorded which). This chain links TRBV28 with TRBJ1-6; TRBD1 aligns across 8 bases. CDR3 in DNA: TGTGCCAGCAGTTCGCAGGGGGCGCGTTCACCCCTCCACTTT. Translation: CASSSQGARSPLHF.